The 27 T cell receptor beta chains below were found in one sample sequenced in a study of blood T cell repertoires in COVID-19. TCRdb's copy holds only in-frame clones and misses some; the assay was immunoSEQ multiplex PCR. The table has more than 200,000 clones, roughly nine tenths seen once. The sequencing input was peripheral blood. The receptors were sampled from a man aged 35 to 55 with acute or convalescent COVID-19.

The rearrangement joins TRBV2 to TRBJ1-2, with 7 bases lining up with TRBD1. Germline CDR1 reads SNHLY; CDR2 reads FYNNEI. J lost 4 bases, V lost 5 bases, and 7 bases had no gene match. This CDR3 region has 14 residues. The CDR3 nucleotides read TGTGCCAGCAGTCTCGACAGGGAGACCTATGGCTACACCTTC. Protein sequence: CASSLDRETYGYTF.

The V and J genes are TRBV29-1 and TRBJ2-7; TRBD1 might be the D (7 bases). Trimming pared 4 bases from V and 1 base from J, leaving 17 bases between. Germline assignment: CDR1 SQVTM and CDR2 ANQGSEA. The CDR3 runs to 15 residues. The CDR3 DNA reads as TGCAGCGTTGCCCGGACAGGTGGAGGGTCCTACGAGCAGTACTTC. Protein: CSVARTGGGSYEQYF.

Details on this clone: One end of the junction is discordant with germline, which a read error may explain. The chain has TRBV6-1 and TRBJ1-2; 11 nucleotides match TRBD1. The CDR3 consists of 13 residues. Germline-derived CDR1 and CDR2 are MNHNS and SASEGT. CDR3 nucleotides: TGTGCCAGCAGTGACCTTCAAGGACAGGGGGCCGACTTC. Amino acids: CASSDLQGQGADF.

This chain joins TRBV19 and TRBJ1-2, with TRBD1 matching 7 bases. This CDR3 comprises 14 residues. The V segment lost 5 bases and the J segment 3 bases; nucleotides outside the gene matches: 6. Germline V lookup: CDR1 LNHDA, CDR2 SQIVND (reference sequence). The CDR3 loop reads CASSALDRDYGYTF. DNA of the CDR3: TGTGCCAGTAGTGCTTTAGACAGGGACTATGGCTACACCTTC.

CDR3 in amino acids: CASSQEFRTRGNEQFF. CDR3 DNA sequence: TGTGCCAGCAGCCAAGAATTCAGGACTAGAGGGAATGAGCAGTTCTTC. The chain employs TRBV4-2 and TRBJ2-1; TRBD2 aligns across 7 bases. This CDR3 region has 16 residues. Germline V gene sequence: CDR1 LGHNA, CDR2 YNFKEQ. After removal of 0 bases from V and 7 bases from J, the junction contained 9 bases not matched to a gene.

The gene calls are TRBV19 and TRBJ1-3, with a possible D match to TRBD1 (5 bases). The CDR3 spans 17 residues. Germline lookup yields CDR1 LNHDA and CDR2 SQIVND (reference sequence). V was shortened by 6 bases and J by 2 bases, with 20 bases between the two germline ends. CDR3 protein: CASSLRPPKGTGNTIYF. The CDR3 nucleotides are TGTGCCAGTAGCCTCCGCCCCCCGAAGGGGACTGGAAACACCATATATTTT.

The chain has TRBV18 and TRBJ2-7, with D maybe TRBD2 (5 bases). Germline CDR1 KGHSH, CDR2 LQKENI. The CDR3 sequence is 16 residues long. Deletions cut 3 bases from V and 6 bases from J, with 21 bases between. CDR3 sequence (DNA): TGTGCCAGCTCACCCCCACTAGAAGGCGGCGCAGGCGAGCAGTACTTC. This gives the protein CASSPPLEGGAGEQYF.

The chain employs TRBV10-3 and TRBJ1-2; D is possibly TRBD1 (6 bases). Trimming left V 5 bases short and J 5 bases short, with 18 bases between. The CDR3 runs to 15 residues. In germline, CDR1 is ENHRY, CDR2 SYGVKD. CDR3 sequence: CAISSSPGEGYGYTF. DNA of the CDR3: TGTGCCATCAGTTCCTCACCAGGGGAGGGGTATGGCTACACCTTC.

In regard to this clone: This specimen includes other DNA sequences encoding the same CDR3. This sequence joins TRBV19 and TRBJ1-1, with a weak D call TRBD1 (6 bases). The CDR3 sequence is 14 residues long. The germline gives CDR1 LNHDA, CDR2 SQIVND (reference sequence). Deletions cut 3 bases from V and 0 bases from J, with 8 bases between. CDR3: CASSMGHLNTEAFF. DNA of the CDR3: TGTGCCAGTAGTATGGGACACTTGAACACTGAAGCTTTCTTT. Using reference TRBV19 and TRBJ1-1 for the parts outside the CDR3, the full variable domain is DGGITQSPKYLFRKEGQNVTLSCEQNLNHDAMYWYRQDPGQGLRLIYYSQIVNDFQKGDIAEGYSVSREKKESFPLTVTSAQKNPTAFYLCASSMGHLNTEAFFGQGTRLTVV.

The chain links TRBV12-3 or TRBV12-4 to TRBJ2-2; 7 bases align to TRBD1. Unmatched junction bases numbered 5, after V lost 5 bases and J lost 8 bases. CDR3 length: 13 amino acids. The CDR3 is CASSERGQGELFF. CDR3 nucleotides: TGTGCCAGCAGTGAGAGGGGGCAAGGGGAGCTGTTTTTT.

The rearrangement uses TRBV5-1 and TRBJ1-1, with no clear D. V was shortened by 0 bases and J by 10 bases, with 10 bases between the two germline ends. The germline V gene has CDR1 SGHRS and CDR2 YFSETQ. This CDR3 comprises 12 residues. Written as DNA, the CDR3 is TGCGCCAGCAGCTTGGTCGCAGGAGGAGCTTTCTTT. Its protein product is CASSLVAGGAFF.

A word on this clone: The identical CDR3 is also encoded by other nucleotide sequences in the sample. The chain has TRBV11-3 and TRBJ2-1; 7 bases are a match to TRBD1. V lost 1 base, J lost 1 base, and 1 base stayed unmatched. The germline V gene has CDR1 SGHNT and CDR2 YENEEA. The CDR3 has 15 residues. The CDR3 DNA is TGTGCCAGCAGCTTAGGACAGGGATCCTACAATGAGCAGTTCTTC. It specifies CASSLGQGSYNEQFF.

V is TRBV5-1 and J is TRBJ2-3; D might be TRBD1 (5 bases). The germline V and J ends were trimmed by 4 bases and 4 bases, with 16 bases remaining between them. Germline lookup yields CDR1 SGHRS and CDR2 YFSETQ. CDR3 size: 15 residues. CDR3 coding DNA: TGCGCCAGCAGCACCGGACAACCAGGCGCAGATACGCAGTATTTT. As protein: CASSTGQPGADTQYF. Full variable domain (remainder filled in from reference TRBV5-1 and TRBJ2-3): KAGVTQTPRYLIKTRGQQVTLSCSPISGHRSVSWYQQTPGQGLQFLFEYFSETQRNKGNFPGRFSGRQFSNSRSEMNVSTLELGDSALYLCASSTGQPGADTQYFGPGTRLTVL.

The CDR3 spells CASSLKVGRRTTGELFF. For the CDR3, the DNA is TGCGCCAGCAGCTTGAAAGTGGGGAGGAGAACCACCGGGGAGCTGTTTTTT. The V and J genes are TRBV5-1 and TRBJ2-2; perhaps TRBD2 as D (6 bases). From germline, CDR1 is SGHRS and CDR2 YFSETQ. V lost 1 base, J lost 4 bases, and 17 bases lay in between. CDR3 size: 17 residues.

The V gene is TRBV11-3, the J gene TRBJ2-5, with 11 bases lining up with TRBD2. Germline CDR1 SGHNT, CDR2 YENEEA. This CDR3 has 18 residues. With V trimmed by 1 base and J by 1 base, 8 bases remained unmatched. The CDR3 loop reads CASSLGGTSGDIQETQYF. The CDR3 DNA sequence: TGTGCCAGCAGCTTAGGTGGGACTAGCGGAGACATCCAAGAGACCCAGTACTTC.

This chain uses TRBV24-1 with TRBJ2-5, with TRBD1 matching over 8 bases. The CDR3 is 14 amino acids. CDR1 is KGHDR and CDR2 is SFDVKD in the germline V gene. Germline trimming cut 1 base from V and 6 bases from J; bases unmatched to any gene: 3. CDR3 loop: CATSDLQGGKTQYF. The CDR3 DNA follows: TGTGCCACCAGTGATTTACAGGGGGGAAAGACCCAGTACTTC.

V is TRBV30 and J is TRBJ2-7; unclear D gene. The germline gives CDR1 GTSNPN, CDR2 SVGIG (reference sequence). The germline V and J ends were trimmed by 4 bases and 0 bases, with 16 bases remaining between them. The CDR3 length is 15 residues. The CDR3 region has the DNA TGTGCCTGGACCCCGCCCTCCCTGAGCTCCTACGAGCAGTACTTC. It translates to CAWTPPSLSSYEQYF. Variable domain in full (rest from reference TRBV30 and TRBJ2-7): SQTIHQWPATLVQPVGSPLSLECTVEGTSNPNLYWYRQAAGRGLQLLFYSVGIGQISSEVPQNLSASRPQDRQFILSSKKLLLSDSGFYLCAWTPPSLSSYEQYFGPGTRLTVT.

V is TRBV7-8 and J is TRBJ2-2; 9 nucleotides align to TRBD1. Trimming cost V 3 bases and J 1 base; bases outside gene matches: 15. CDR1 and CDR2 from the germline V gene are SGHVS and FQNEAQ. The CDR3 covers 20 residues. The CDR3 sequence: CASSFHPRTGDVLNTGELFF. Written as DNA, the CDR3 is TGTGCCAGCAGCTTCCACCCCCGGACAGGGGATGTTCTGAACACCGGGGAGCTGTTTTTT.

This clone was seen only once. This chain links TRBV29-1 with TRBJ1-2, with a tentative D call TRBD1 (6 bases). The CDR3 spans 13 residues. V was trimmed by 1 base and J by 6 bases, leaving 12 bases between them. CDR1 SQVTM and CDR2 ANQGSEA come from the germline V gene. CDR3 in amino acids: CSVEAPRGHGYTF. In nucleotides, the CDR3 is TGCAGCGTTGAAGCGCCCAGGGGTCATGGCTACACCTTC.

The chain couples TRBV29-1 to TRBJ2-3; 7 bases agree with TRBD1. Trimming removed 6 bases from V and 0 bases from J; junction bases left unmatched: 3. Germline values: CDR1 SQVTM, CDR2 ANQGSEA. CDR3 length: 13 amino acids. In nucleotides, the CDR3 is TGCAGCGTCGACAGGGTTAGCACAGATACGCAGTATTTT. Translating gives CSVDRVSTDTQYF.

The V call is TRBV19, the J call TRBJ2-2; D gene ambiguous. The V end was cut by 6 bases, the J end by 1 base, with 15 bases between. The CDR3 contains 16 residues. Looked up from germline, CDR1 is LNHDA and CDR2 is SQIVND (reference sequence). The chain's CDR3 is CASRAQSLLNTGELFF. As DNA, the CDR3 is TGTGCCAGTAGGGCCCAATCCCTTCTGAACACCGGGGAGCTGTTTTTT.

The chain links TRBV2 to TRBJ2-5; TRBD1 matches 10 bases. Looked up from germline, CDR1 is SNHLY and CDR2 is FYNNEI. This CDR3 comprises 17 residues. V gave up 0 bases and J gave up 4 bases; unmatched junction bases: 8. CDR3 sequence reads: CASSEARRTGGGETQYF. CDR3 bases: TGTGCCAGCAGTGAAGCGCGAAGGACAGGGGGGGGAGAGACCCAGTACTTC.

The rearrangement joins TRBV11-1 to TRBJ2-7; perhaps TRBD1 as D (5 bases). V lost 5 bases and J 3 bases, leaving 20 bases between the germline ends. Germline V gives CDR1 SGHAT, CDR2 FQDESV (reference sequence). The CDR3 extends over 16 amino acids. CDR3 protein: CASSPLLGVAYYEQYF. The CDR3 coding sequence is TGTGCCAGCAGCCCCTTGTTAGGGGTCGCCTACTACGAGCAGTACTTC.

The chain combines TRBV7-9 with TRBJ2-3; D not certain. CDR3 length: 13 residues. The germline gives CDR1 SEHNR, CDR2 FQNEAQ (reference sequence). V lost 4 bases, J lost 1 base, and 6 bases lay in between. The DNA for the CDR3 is TGTGCCAGCAGCTCTCTCCGCACAGATACGCAGTATTTT. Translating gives CASSSLRTDTQYF.

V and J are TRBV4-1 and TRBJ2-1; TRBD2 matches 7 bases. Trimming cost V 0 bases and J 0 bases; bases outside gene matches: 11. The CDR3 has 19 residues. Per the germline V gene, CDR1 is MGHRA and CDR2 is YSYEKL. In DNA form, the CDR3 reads TGCGCCAGCAGCCAAGATGAAACGGGGGGACCCTTCTCCTACAATGAGCAGTTCTTC. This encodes CASSQDETGGPFSYNEQFF.

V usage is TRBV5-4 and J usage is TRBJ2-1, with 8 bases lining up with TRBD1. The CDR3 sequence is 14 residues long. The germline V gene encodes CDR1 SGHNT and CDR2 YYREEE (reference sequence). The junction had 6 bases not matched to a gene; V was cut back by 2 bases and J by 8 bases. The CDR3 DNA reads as TGTGCCAGCAGCTTTGGACAGGGTGAAGATGAGCAGTTCTTC. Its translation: CASSFGQGEDEQFF.

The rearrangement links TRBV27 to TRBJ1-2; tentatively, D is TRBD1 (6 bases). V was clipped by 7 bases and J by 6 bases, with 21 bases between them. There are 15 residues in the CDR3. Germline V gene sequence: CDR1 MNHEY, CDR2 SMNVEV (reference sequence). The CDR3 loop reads CASKGVTRDRDGYTF. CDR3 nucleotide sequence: TGTGCCAGCAAGGGGGTAACCCGGGACCGGGATGGCTACACCTTC.